The clone carrying this T cell receptor beta chain has a count of ten or more. Its antigen remains unknown. The sample belongs to a study of CD8 T cells in ankylosing spondylitis. Study observations and caveats: The clones that were linked to disease were reported to be significantly enriched in matched synovial fluid samples from ankylosing spondylitis patients. Ankylosing spondylitis blood seemed to carry a telltale TCR beta motif made of about 8 highly homologous variants. Reports of some motif variants in reactive arthritis synovial fluid and blood predate this one.

TCR beta libraries were made by quantitative 5'-RACE with molecular barcodes. A single record per CDR3 protein comes from TCRdb applying MiXCR to the 5' RACE reads. This sample has more than 300,000 distinct CDR3 sequences, with around 10% found just once. Sequenced input: blood, either unsorted or a sorted T cell fraction (not recorded which). This sequence originates from a female donor with ankylosing spondylitis or in good health (not recorded which).

CDR3 region: CSAESGTEETGELFF. The CDR3 region has the DNA TGCAGTGCCGAATCCGGGACAGAGGAGACCGGGGAGCTGTTTTTT. J is TRBJ2-2 and V is TRBV20-1; 7 positions agree with TRBD1. The germline V gene encodes CDR1 DFQATT and CDR2 SNEGSKA (reference sequence). With 6 bases clipped from V and 5 bases from J, the junction kept 12 bases outside the gene matches. This CDR3 comprises 15 residues.